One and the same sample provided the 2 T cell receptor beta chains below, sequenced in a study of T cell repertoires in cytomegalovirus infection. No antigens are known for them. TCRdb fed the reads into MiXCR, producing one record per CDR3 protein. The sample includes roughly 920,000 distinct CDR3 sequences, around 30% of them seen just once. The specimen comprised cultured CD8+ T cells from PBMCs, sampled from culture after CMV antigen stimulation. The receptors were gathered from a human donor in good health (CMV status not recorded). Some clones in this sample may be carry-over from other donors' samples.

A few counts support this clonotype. In DNA form, the CDR3 reads TGTGCCAGCGGGGGGCTCTACGGCCGCCATGAGCAGTTCTTC. Translated: CASGGLYGRHEQFF. This chain connects TRBV28 to TRBJ2-1; D is tentatively TRBD1 or TRBD2 (6 bases each). The CDR3 length is 14 residues. Trimming stripped 8 bases from V and 8 bases from J, with 19 bases between. Germline CDR1 and CDR2: MDHEN and SYDVKM.

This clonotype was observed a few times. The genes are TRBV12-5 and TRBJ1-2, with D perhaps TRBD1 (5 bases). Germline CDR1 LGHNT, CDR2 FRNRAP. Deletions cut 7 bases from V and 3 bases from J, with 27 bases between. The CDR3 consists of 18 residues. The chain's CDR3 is CASDTGPARTPEDYGYTF. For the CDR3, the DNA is TGTGCTAGTGACACGGGCCCCGCACGGACACCCGAGGACTATGGCTACACCTTC.